This T cell receptor beta chain was recorded in a study of blood T cell repertoires in COVID-19. Trimming pared 7 bases from V and 7 bases from J, leaving 9 bases between. Germline CDR1 MNHEY, CDR2 SVGAGI. This CDR3 contains 11 residues. Produced via immunoSEQ multiplex PCR; TCRdb's table is partial and in-frame only. The sample yields over 55,000 clones, around four fifths seen once. This TCR derives from a man in his fifties with active COVID-19. The J gene is TRBJ2-3, the V gene TRBV6-5; maybe TRBD2 (6 bases). The material sequenced was peripheral blood. CDR3 coding DNA: TGTGCCAGCACCGGAGGGAATACGCAGTATTTT. Its protein product is CASTGGNTQYF.